Listed below are T cell receptor beta chains from one sample, sequenced in a study of beta chain features in type 1 diabetes. TCRdb's copy holds only in-frame clones and misses some; the assay was immunoSEQ multiplex PCR. The sample consists of roughly 150,000 clones, around a tenth of them appearing once. Source material: central memory CD4+ T cells from blood. All receptors come from a man under 40 with type 1 diabetes. The CDR3 runs from the conserved cysteine through the conserved F or W. A D gene is named only where the DNA matches it firmly. Where a row states a size, it is once, few, many or the class of an expanded clone; other rows omit it.

size	J	V	D	DNA	CDR3
NA	TRBJ1-2	TRBV7-6	TRBD1	TGTGCCAGCAGGGGACAGGGCAGCGGCTACACCTTC	CASRGQGSGYTF
NA	TRBJ2-3	TRBV4-3	TRBD2	TGCGCCAGCAGCCAAGAAGGCCCTAGCGGAACTAGCACAGATACGCAGTATTTT	CASSQEGPSGTSTDTQYF
NA	TRBJ1-2	TRBV4-2	NA	TGTGCCAGCAGCCAAGGCGTCCCTGGGCTCGGTGGCTACACCTTC	CASSQGVPGLGGYTF
NA	TRBJ2-2	TRBV5-1	TRBD1	TGCGCCAGCAGCGCCCTGGGACAGGCGACGTTCACCGGGGAGCTGTTTTTT	CASSALGQATFTGELFF
NA	TRBJ1-1	TRBV4-2	NA	TGTGCCAGCAGCCAAGTCGGGGGAGGGAGGGCTGAAGCTTTCTTT	CASSQVGGGRAEAFF
NA	TRBJ2-1	TRBV10-3	TRBD1	TGTGCCATCAGTGCGGGACAGGGTGTTTATGAGCAGTTCTTC	CAISAGQGVYEQFF
few	TRBJ2-7	TRBV7-2	NA	TGTGCCAGCAGCTCTCCGATCCTCGGCTCCTACGAGCAGTACTTC	CASSSPILGSYEQYF
few	TRBJ1-1	TRBV5-1	NA	TGCGCTCCCGGGGAGGGGACGAACACTGAAGCTTTCTTT	CAPGEGTNTEAFF
NA	TRBJ1-1	TRBV7-9	NA	TGTGCCAGCAGCTTTATGTTCGAGGAGGACACTGAAGCTTTCTTT	CASSFMFEEDTEAFF
NA	TRBJ2-7	TRBV4-2	NA	TGTGCCAGCAGCCAAGGTCAAGCGGATAACGCCTACGAGCAGTACTTC	CASSQGQADNAYEQYF
NA	TRBJ2-5	TRBV7-9	TRBD1	TGTGCCAGCAGCCATGGGGTCGGACAGGGGGACGAAAAGACCCAGTACTTC	CASSHGVGQGDEKTQYF
few	TRBJ1-2	TRBV2	NA	TGTGCCAGCAGCCAGGGCGCGCAATACACCTTC	CASSQGAQYTF
NA	TRBJ2-4	TRBV2	TRBD2	TGTGCCAGCAGGGGACTAGCGGGAGTGGTTGCCAAAAACATTCAGTACTTC	CASRGLAGVVAKNIQYF
NA	TRBJ1-1	TRBV29-1	NA	TGCAGCATACAGAACACTGAAGCTTTCTTT	CSIQNTEAFF
NA	TRBJ2-3	TRBV2	TRBD2	TGTGCCAGTACCCCTCGGCGGGAGACAGATACGCAGTATTTT	CASTPRRETDTQYF
NA	TRBJ1-2	TRBV7-3	TRBD1	TGTGCCAGCAGCCCGGGACAGGGGCGCGGCTACACCTTC	CASSPGQGRGYTF
NA	TRBJ1-3	TRBV30	TRBD1	TGTGCCTGGAGGGGACAGGGGGCGAGGAGTGGAAACACCATATATTTT	CAWRGQGARSGNTIYF
few	TRBJ1-2	TRBV2	NA	TGTGCCAGCAGGACTCAGGGGAACTATGGCTACACCTTC	CASRTQGNYGYTF
few	TRBJ2-5	TRBV5-4	TRBD2	TGTGCCAGCTCTCCAAATAGCGGGGAAGAGACCCAGTACTTC	CASSPNSGEETQYF
few	TRBJ1-2	TRBV7-9	TRBD1	TGTGCCAGCCGATGGACAGGGGGTGACGGCTACACCTTC	CASRWTGGDGYTF
few	TRBJ2-3	TRBV7-9	TRBD1	TGTGCCAGCAGCGGAGCCGGGACAGGGGGAGGAGATACGCAGTATTTT	CASSGAGTGGGDTQYF
few	TRBJ1-5	TRBV28	NA	TGTGCCAGCCGCCCCCCGGGGGGTAGCAATCAGCCCCAGCATTTT	CASRPPGGSNQPQHF
few	TRBJ1-1	TRBV28	TRBD1	TGTGCCAGCAGCCCCCCGACAGGGAACGCTGAAGCTTTCTTT	CASSPPTGNAEAFF
NA	TRBJ1-1	TRBV7-2	NA	TGTGCCAGCAGCTCCACCCCAACTCTGGCTTTCTTT	CASSSTPTLAFF
few	TRBJ2-7	TRBV19	TRBD1	TGTGCCAGTTCGGACAGGGGCTACGAGCAGTACTTC	CASSDRGYEQYF
few	TRBJ1-5	TRBV7-2	NA	TGTGCCAGCAGCTTAGAAGGGGGAAGTTATAGCAATCAGCCCCAGCATTTT	CASSLEGGSYSNQPQHF
NA	TRBJ1-1	TRBV19	NA	TGTGCCAGTAGTATCACGGTGAACACTGAAGCTTTCTTT	CASSITVNTEAFF
NA	TRBJ2-1	TRBV18	TRBD2	TGTGCCAGCTCACCACCGCTAGCGGGAACCGATGAGCAGTTCTTC	CASSPPLAGTDEQFF
NA	TRBJ2-7	TRBV9	TRBD2	TGTGCCAGCAGCGTTGGGACTAGCGGCCTCCTAGAGTACGAGCAGTACTTC	CASSVGTSGLLEYEQYF
NA	TRBJ2-3	TRBV29-1	NA	TGCAGCGTTGAACCGCAGAAACGACTGGATACGCAGTATTTT	CSVEPQKRLDTQYF
few	TRBJ2-7	TRBV4-1	TRBD1	TGCGCCAGCAGTCCTACAGGGGGTATCTACGAGCAGTACTTC	CASSPTGGIYEQYF
NA	TRBJ2-7	TRBV28	TRBD1	TGTGCCAGCAGGTGGGACAGGGGAGGGGTGCAGTACTTC	CASRWDRGGVQYF
few	TRBJ1-1	TRBV5-8	NA	TGTGCCAGCAGCTTGGTCTTACAGCCGATACTTGCGAACACTGAAGCTTTCTTT	CASSLVLQPILANTEAFF
few	TRBJ1-5	TRBV28	TRBD1	TGTGCCAGCAGTAAGACAGGGGGCAATCAGCCCCAGCATTTT	CASSKTGGNQPQHF
NA	TRBJ1-4	TRBV29-1	TRBD1	TGCAGCGGAACAGGGGTTGGCGAAAAACTGTTTTTT	CSGTGVGEKLFF
few	TRBJ2-4	TRBV30	NA	TGTGCCTGGAGTGTTCGGAGTATTCAGTACTTC	CAWSVRSIQYF
NA	TRBJ2-5	TRBV19	TRBD2	TGTGCCAGCACTAGGACTAGCGGTTTCCAAGAGACCCAGTACTTC	CASTRTSGFQETQYF
few	TRBJ2-1	TRBV2	NA	TGTGCCAGCAAAAGGAGGTACAATGAGCAGTTCTTC	CASKRRYNEQFF
NA	TRBJ1-1	TRBV14	TRBD1	TGTGCCAGCAGCCGGACAGGGCTGGTCACTGAAGCTTTCTTT	CASSRTGLVTEAFF
NA	TRBJ2-7	TRBV20-1	NA	TGCAGTGCTTTGGACAGCCCCCAGCAGTACTTC	CSALDSPQQYF
few	TRBJ1-2	TRBV30	NA	TGTGCCTGGAGTCCCGACATCCGCTATGGCTACACCTTC	CAWSPDIRYGYTF
few	TRBJ2-2	TRBV19	NA	TGTGCCAGTAGCCCCCAGGCCGGGGAGCTGTTTTTT	CASSPQAGELFF
few	TRBJ2-7	TRBV19	TRBD2	TGTGCCAGTAGTAAGCGGGAGGCCTCCTACGAGCAGTACTTC	CASSKREASYEQYF
few	TRBJ1-5	TRBV11-2	NA	TGTGCCAGCAGCTTAGGGGTTTCAGGGGAAGGCAATCAGCCCCAGCATTTT	CASSLGVSGEGNQPQHF
NA	TRBJ1-5	TRBV30	NA	TGTGCCTGGGACGGGGGACCTCGTTGGGGGCCCCAGCATTTT	CAWDGGPRWGPQHF
NA	TRBJ1-1	TRBV18	NA	TGTGCCAGCTCCACGGCGGGGGCTGAAGCTTTCTTT	CASSTAGAEAFF